A single sample is the source of the 23 T cell receptor beta chains below, sequenced in a study of control samples from healthy donors and cancer patients. Profiling relied on immunoSEQ multiplex PCR, and the TCRdb table lists in-frame clones only, not all of them. The sample consists of 150,000 or so clones, around 88% of them appearing once. Sequencing was carried out using blood. All receptors derive from a man between 18 and 35 years old in good health.

The rearrangement joins TRBV19 to TRBJ2-3; 12 bases are shared with TRBD2. Germline assignment: CDR1 LNHDA and CDR2 SQIVND (reference sequence). This CDR3 comprises 17 residues. With V trimmed by 3 bases and J by 4 bases, 8 bases remained unmatched. The CDR3 DNA is TGTGCCAGTAGTATTCGGTCTAGCGGGGGGGCCCCAGATACGCAGTATTTT. Protein product: CASSIRSSGGAPDTQYF.

The V gene is TRBV7-2, the J gene TRBJ2-3; TRBD2 matches at 8 bases. V was clipped by 1 base and J by 6 bases; unmatched bases: 3. Germline values: CDR1 SGHTA, CDR2 FQGNSA. This CDR3 is 14 amino acids long. The CDR3 bases are TGTGCCAGCAGCTTAGGCGGGGGGAGGGATACGCAGTATTTT. It specifies CASSLGGGRDTQYF.

The chain carries TRBV6-5 and TRBJ2-2, with D maybe TRBD1 (5 bases). Germline V gene data show CDR1 as MNHEY and CDR2 as SVGAGI. This CDR3 region has 15 residues. The germline V and J ends were trimmed by 4 bases and 5 bases, with 14 bases remaining between them. CDR3 residues: CASSFQGLGTGELFF. The CDR3 nucleotides are TGTGCCAGCAGTTTTCAGGGTCTCGGGACCGGGGAGCTGTTTTTT.

This sequence joins TRBV7-2 and TRBJ1-2; D remains ambiguous. CDR1 is SGHTA and CDR2 is FQGNSA in the germline V gene. Deletions cut 0 bases from V and 8 bases from J, with 25 bases between. The CDR3 has 18 residues. The CDR3 is CASSLAVPGPTRTGGYTF. CDR3 in DNA: TGTGCCAGCAGCTTAGCAGTACCCGGGCCCACAAGAACGGGGGGCTACACCTTC. The variable domain in full, with the rest retrieved from reference TRBV7-2 and TRBJ1-2, is GAGVSQSPSNKVTEKGKDVELRCDPISGHTALYWYRQSLGQGLEFLIYFQGNSAPDKSGLPSDRFSAERTGGSVSTLTIQRTQQEDSAVYLCASSLAVPGPTRTGGYTFGSGTRLTVV.

This clone has only one observation. CDR3 in amino acids: CASSGGGHSPLHF. As DNA, the CDR3 is TGTGCCAGCAGTGGGGGGGGCCATTCACCCCTCCACTTT. V is TRBV28 and J is TRBJ1-6; possibly TRBD1 for D (6 bases). The CDR3 loop spans 13 amino acids. The germline V and J ends were trimmed by 5 bases and 8 bases, with 10 bases remaining between them. CDR1 is MDHEN and CDR2 is SYDVKM in the germline V gene. The full variable domain, completed using reference TRBV28 and TRBJ1-6, is DVKVTQSSRYLVKRTGEKVFLECVQDMDHENMFWYRQDPGLGLRLIYFSYDVKMKEKGDIPEGYSVSREKKERFSLILESASTNQTSMYLCASSGGGHSPLHFGNGTRLTVT.

The chain recombines TRBV6-6 with TRBJ2-4, with TRBD2 matching 8 bases. Per the germline V gene, CDR1 is MNHNY and CDR2 is SVGAGI (reference sequence). This CDR3 spans 16 amino acids. V gave up 5 bases and J gave up 3 bases; unmatched junction bases: 9. The CDR3 reads CASSPGEAGDKNIQYF. Written as DNA, the CDR3 is TGTGCCAGCAGTCCCGGTGAAGCGGGGGACAAAAACATTCAGTACTTC.

This clone has only one observation. The gene calls are TRBV30 and TRBJ1-1, with 7 bases matching TRBD1. The CDR3 runs 14 residues. Per germline, CDR1 GTSNPN and CDR2 SVGIG (reference sequence). Trimming at V came to 4 bases and at J to 5 bases, leaving 10 bases not matched to a gene. As DNA, the CDR3 is TGTGCCTGGAACAAACAGGGGTATGGAACTGAAGCTTTCTTT. This gives the protein CAWNKQGYGTEAFF.

The chain recombines TRBV9 with TRBJ2-5, with 13 bases matching TRBD2. This CDR3 has 17 amino acids. Germline CDR1 SGDLS, CDR2 YYNGEE. V lost 3 bases and J lost 3; bases outside the gene matches: 8. CDR3 DNA: TGTGCCAGCAGCGGACAGAAACTAGCGGGGGGGAAAGAGACCCAGTACTTC. Translation: CASSGQKLAGGKETQYF.

The chain has TRBV27 and TRBJ1-5; possible D gene TRBD1, 5 bases. This CDR3 is built from 15 residues. Germline V gene lookup returns CDR1 MNHEY and CDR2 SMNVEV (reference sequence). The germline V and J ends were trimmed by 4 bases and 2 bases, with 12 bases remaining between them. The CDR3 DNA is TGTGCCAGCAGTTGGTCGGCACAGGGCAATCAGCCCCAGCATTTT. Encoded protein: CASSWSAQGNQPQHF.

J is TRBJ2-3 and V is TRBV5-1, with 8 bases matching TRBD1. J gave up 2 bases and V 2 bases, and 10 bases lay outside the gene matches. Germline CDR1 reads SGHRS; CDR2 reads YFSETQ. This CDR3 has 17 amino acids. The CDR3 region has the DNA TGCGCCAGCAGCTTTGGTTTGAGGACAGGGCCCACAGATACGCAGTATTTT. This translates into CASSFGLRTGPTDTQYF.

The chain combines TRBV20-1 with TRBJ1-1; D is uncertain. Trimming took off 3 bases at V and 3 bases at J, with 5 bases between the two ends. The germline V gene has CDR1 DFQATT and CDR2 SNEGSKA (reference sequence). The CDR3 runs 11 residues. The CDR3 reads CSASTYTEAFF. The CDR3 coding sequence is TGCAGTGCTAGTACTTACACTGAAGCTTTCTTT.

The V and J genes are TRBV6-5 and TRBJ2-6, with a weak D call TRBD1 (5 bases). In germline, CDR1 is MNHEY, CDR2 SVGAGI. The CDR3 covers 15 residues. Trimming took 8 bases from V and 0 from J, leaving 11 bases between them. CDR3 nucleotides: TGTGCCAGCGTAATAGACAGCTCTGGGGCCAACGTCCTGACTTTC. Translating it yields CASVIDSSGANVLTF.

CDR3 region: CASTLRGGAGDTQYF. DNA of the CDR3: TGTGCCAGCACCTTACGGGGGGGGGCAGGAGATACGCAGTATTTT. The chain is built from TRBV6-5 and TRBJ2-3, with 8 bases identical to TRBD2. Losses at the gene ends were 7 bases for V and 5 bases for J; bases not matched to a gene: 11. The CDR3 is 15 residues long. Germline V gene data show CDR1 as MNHEY and CDR2 as SVGAGI.

The genes are TRBV27 and TRBJ2-7; the D gene is possibly TRBD1 (5 bases). Germline V gives CDR1 MNHEY, CDR2 SMNVEV (reference sequence). The CDR3 has 17 amino acids. The germline V and J ends were trimmed by 6 bases and 0 bases, with 21 bases remaining between them. CDR3 in amino acids: CASSSNVGAGNSYEQYF. Here the CDR3 DNA reads TGTGCCAGCAGCTCAAACGTAGGGGCCGGAAACTCCTACGAGCAGTACTTC.

The CDR3 nucleotides are TGTGCCAGCAGTACCTGGGGCAATAACTATGGCTACACCTTC. It is translated as CASSTWGNNYGYTF. This chain connects TRBV3-1 (or the pseudogene TRBV3-2) to TRBJ1-2; tentative D call: TRBD1 (5 bases). Germline V gene lookup returns CDR1 LGHDT and CDR2 YNNKEL (reference sequence). This CDR3 contains 14 residues. Trimming removed 6 bases at V and 1 base at J, with 12 bases between.

The chain combines TRBV29-1 with TRBJ1-4; no clear D. Per germline, CDR1 SQVTM and CDR2 ANQGSEA. The CDR3 consists of 15 residues. With 7 bases removed from V and 6 bases from J, the gap between germline ends came to 21 bases. This CDR3 is CSAPPGRISHEKLFF. In nucleotides, the CDR3 is TGCAGCGCCCCCCCCGGACGGATCTCGCATGAAAAACTGTTTTTT.

The chain uses TRBV5-1 and TRBJ2-3, with 10 bases that match TRBD2. The germline V gene has CDR1 SGHRS and CDR2 YFSETQ. The CDR3 sequence is 15 residues long. The ends lost 4 bases at V and 2 bases at J; junction bases unmatched: 4. The CDR3 sequence is CASSPSGGDTDTQYF. In nucleotides, the CDR3 is TGCGCCAGCAGCCCCAGCGGGGGGGACACAGATACGCAGTATTTT.

The chain uses TRBV30 and TRBJ1-2; D is undetermined. The CDR3 runs to 12 residues. Between the trimmed V and J ends, which lost 3 bases and 4 bases, there was a span of 9 bases. Germline V CDR1 and CDR2: GTSNPN, SVGIG (reference sequence). The CDR3 sequence is CAWSSAPYGYTF. The CDR3 region has the DNA TGTGCCTGGAGCTCAGCGCCCTATGGCTACACCTTC.

The genes are TRBV5-1 and TRBJ2-3, with 8 bases matching TRBD2. Germline lookup yields CDR1 SGHRS and CDR2 YFSETQ. V was clipped by 0 bases and J by 0 bases; unmatched bases: 6. This CDR3 is 17 amino acids long. CDR3 amino acids: CASSLGGLAGSTDTQYF. The DNA of the CDR3 is TGCGCCAGCAGCTTGGGTGGACTAGCTGGCAGCACAGATACGCAGTATTTT.

In this sample, this clone turned up once. This chain links TRBV19 with TRBJ1-2, with 7 positions matching TRBD1. V was clipped by 5 bases and J by 8 bases; unmatched bases: 11. CDR1 LNHDA and CDR2 SQIVND come from the germline V gene (reference sequence). The CDR3 is 14 residues long. In nucleotides, the CDR3 is TGTGCCAGTAGTCGATCCGGGACAGTGCTCGGCTACACCTTC. Protein product: CASSRSGTVLGYTF.

The chain joins TRBV14 to TRBJ1-1; tentative D call: TRBD1 (6 bases). CDR3 length equals 15 residues. CDR1 is SGHDN and CDR2 is FVKESK in the germline V gene. Between the trimmed V and J ends, which lost 1 base and 5 bases, there was a span of 14 bases. The CDR3 DNA follows: TGTGCCAGCAGCCAAGGCAACAGGGAGGGTACTGAAGCTTTCTTT. Protein product: CASSQGNREGTEAFF.

This clone has just a few counts. The chain joins TRBV27 to TRBJ2-7; possible D gene TRBD2, 6 bases. Trimming took 6 bases from V and 6 from J, leaving 21 bases between them. Per the germline V gene, CDR1 is MNHEY and CDR2 is SMNVEV (reference sequence). This CDR3 contains 15 residues. In DNA, the CDR3 is TGTGCCAGCAGGCGGGGCGGGCTTACGCGTAGCGAGCAGTACTTC. Translated: CASRRGGLTRSEQYF.

The gene calls are TRBV7-2 and TRBJ2-4, with 10 bases lining up with TRBD2. Germline CDR1 SGHTA, CDR2 FQGNSA. The CDR3 spans 14 residues. V gave up 5 bases and J gave up 6 bases; unmatched junction bases: 4. The CDR3, as DNA: TGTGCCAGCAGCGCCTCTAGCGGGGGAAACATTCAGTACTTC. Its translation: CASSASSGGNIQYF. Supplemented by reference TRBV7-2 and TRBJ2-4, the full variable domain reads GAGVSQSPSNKVTEKGKDVELRCDPISGHTALYWYRQSLGQGLEFLIYFQGNSAPDKSGLPSDRFSAERTGGSVSTLTIQRTQQEDSAVYLCASSASSGGNIQYFGAGTRLSVL.